This TCR beta chain is from a study of human T cells and chemical hapten exposure. On the study more broadly: Upper-back patches of 0.01% DPC were read at 6 days.

This clonotype occurred a few times. Antigen: not known. Whole-study findings and limits: DPC sensitization produced no change in TCRs with frequency above 1 in 1000. With patch test score, the counts of PT1 expanded TCRs showed a positive correlation.

TCRdb re-called the RACE reads with MiXCR, one entry per CDR3 protein. This table holds about 80,000 distinct CDR3 sequences, approximately 14% found once. Time point here: pre-sensitization, week 0. Indicated treatment: therapeutic diphenylcyclopropenone sensitization with weekly scalp DPC. V was pared by 4 bases and J by 5 bases, with 13 bases of the junction left unmatched. The length of the CDR3 is 15 residues. Germline values: CDR1 DFQATT, CDR2 SNEGSKA (reference sequence). This clonotype originated in a woman aged 45 to 65 with alopecia areata. Some clones in this sample may be carry-over from other donors' samples. The specimen comprised whole blood, sampled in connection with sensitization to the hapten diphenylcyclopropenone (DPC). The V call is TRBV20-1, the J call TRBJ2-5, with 7 bases that match TRBD2. In nucleotides, the CDR3 is TGCAGTGCTAATAAGCTTAGGGCTAGCGGTGAGACCCAGTACTTC. Its protein is CSANKLRASGETQYF.